This TCR beta chain was recorded in a study of shared clonotypes between healthy human individuals. Overall study context: Three plates were used per donor for CD4 naive, three for CD4 memory, two for CD8 naive and one for CD8 memory.

This clone occurred a few times. Germline assignment: CDR1 SGHVS and CDR2 FQNEAQ. CDR3 length: 15 amino acids. The trim removed 1 base at V and 7 bases at J, leaving 4 bases unmatched. Genomic DNA (from each subset) was split evenly across several immunoSEQ plates. The data were produced by immunoSEQ multiplex PCR, yet TCRdb's version contains in-frame clones alone and is incomplete. The sample records millions of clones, about 92% being singletons. The CD4+ fraction was divided into a CD45RA+ naive subset and a CD45RA-negative memory subset. The receptor's source is a man between 18 and 35 years old in good health. Some clones in this sample may be carry-over from other donors' samples. Sequenced sample: naive CD4+ T cells from PBMCs. Subset defined: CD45RA+ positively selected. J is TRBJ1-5 and V is TRBV7-8; 10 bases match TRBD1. CDR3 region: CASSLGDRGGQPQHF. As DNA, the CDR3 is TGTGCCAGCAGCTTAGGGGACAGGGGTGGACAGCCCCAGCATTTT.